This TCR beta chain was found in a study of blood T cell repertoires in COVID-19. Study-level information: The origin of the acute and convalescent COVID-19 samples was the United States, Italy and Spain. The analysed material was cDNA or gDNA that came from T cells, B-cell-depleted T cells, or PBMCs.

Per the original methods: Nucleated cell counts were estimated from reference gene primer amplification. Libraries were prepared by immunoSEQ multiplex PCR; TCRdb keeps only in-frame clonotypes and omits some of them. V, J and clone size derive from that table, while D and trimming were established from the DNA sequence. The sample has roughly 500,000 clones; approximately 89% are singletons. The germline V gene encodes CDR1 SGHTA and CDR2 FQGTGA. V was shortened by 1 base and J by 7 bases, with 14 bases between the two germline ends. The CDR3 contains 15 residues. This chain joins TRBV7-3 and TRBJ2-1; D perhaps matches TRBD1 (6 bases). The sample taken for sequencing was peripheral blood. The receptor was isolated from a man aged 18 to 35 with COVID-19, enrolled during active disease. The CDR3 sequence is CASSLRGLNGNEQFF. The CDR3 DNA reads TGTGCCAGCAGCTTAAGGGGGCTCAATGGGAATGAGCAGTTCTTC.